The clone carrying this T cell receptor beta chain showed up just once. The sample originates from a study of blood T cell repertoires in COVID-19. TCRdb's copy holds only in-frame clones and misses some; the assay was immunoSEQ multiplex PCR. The data hold about 65,000 clones, with roughly four fifths observed a single time. In germline, CDR1 is MNHEY, CDR2 SVGAGI. The length of the CDR3 is 13 residues. V lost 10 bases to trimming and J lost 3 bases, with 15 bases between them. The sample taken for sequencing was peripheral blood. The V and J genes are TRBV6-5 and TRBJ1-1; TRBD1 might be the D (6 bases). The TCR originated in a man older than 75 with acute or convalescent COVID-19. This CDR3 reads CAIKQGIDTEAFF. Here the CDR3 DNA reads TGTGCCATTAAGCAGGGGATCGACACTGAAGCTTTCTTT.